This T cell receptor beta chain was obtained from a study of cytomegalovirus exposure and HLA in healthy donors. The germline CDR1 and CDR2 sequences are LGHNA and YSLEER. The CDR3 totals 14 residues. PCR amplification relied on 60 Vbeta primers (plus 13 Jbeta primers). Method: immunoSEQ multiplex PCR; TCRdb's copy keeps in-frame clones and lacks some. The table lists about 180,000 clones, 55% to 75% of them singletons. The sample was PBMCs. This rearrangement joins TRBV4-3 to TRBJ2-5, with 10 bases aligning to TRBD1. The J call is uncertain, as TRBJ2-7 better fits the DNA end. The sequence was collected from a human donor in good health. The CDR3 DNA sequence: TGCGCCAGCAGCCAGACAGGGGGCACTTACGAGCAGTACTTC. Translated, it gives CASSQTGGTYEQYF.